A selection of T cell receptor beta chains follows, all from one sample in a study of cytomegalovirus exposure and HLA in healthy donors. Produced via immunoSEQ multiplex PCR; TCRdb's table is partial and in-frame only. The sample yields approximately 100,000 clones, 74% seen once. Input material: PBMCs. These receptors were taken from a human donor in good health. CDR3s include the opening cysteine and the closing phenylalanine or tryptophan. A D gene is named only where the DNA matches it firmly. For some rows the clone size is stated as once, few or many, or as a class when expanded; others skip it.

d_call j_call clone_size v_call cdr3_aa cdr3_nt
NA TRBJ2-7 few TRBV2 CASSEGGSYEQYF TGTGCCAGCAGTGAAGGCGGATCCTACGAGCAGTACTTC
NA TRBJ1-2 few TRBV9 CASSTTGTGGYTF TGTGCCAGCAGCACAACAGGGACCGGGGGCTACACCTTC
NA TRBJ1-1 NA TRBV5-1 CASSSFRGGRTEAFF TGCGCCAGCAGTTCCTTCCGGGGGGGACGCACTGAAGCTTTCTTT
TRBD1 TRBJ1-2 NA TRBV27 CASSLSGTEYYGYTF TGTGCCAGCAGTTTATCGGGGACAGAATACTATGGCTACACCTTC
TRBD1 TRBJ1-2 NA TRBV2 CASSTGTGNYGYTF TGTGCCAGCAGTACCGGGACAGGGAACTATGGCTACACCTTC
NA TRBJ2-3 NA TRBV6-1 CASSEGHLNTDTQYF TGTGCCAGCAGTGAGGGACACTTAAATACAGATACGCAGTATTTT
NA TRBJ1-5 NA TRBV2 CASQPPGHRNQPQHF TGTGCCAGCCAACCGCCGGGACACCGCAATCAGCCCCAGCATTTT
NA TRBJ2-7 NA TRBV7-9 CSSSLHTVPYEQYF TGTTCCAGCAGCTTACACACAGTTCCCTACGAGCAGTACTTC
TRBD1 TRBJ2-7 NA TRBV27 CASKDRGLEQYF TGTGCCAGCAAGGACAGGGGCCTCGAGCAGTACTTC
TRBD1 TRBJ1-4 NA TRBV7-2 CASSAGTGVSQKLFF TGTGCCAGCAGCGCGGGGACAGGGGTTTCTCAAAAACTGTTTTTT
NA TRBJ1-1 NA TRBV15 CATSREGVPNTEAFF TGTGCCACCAGCAGAGAAGGGGTCCCGAACACTGAAGCTTTCTTT
NA TRBJ1-5 NA TRBV19 CASSIYPGSGGQPQHF TGTGCCAGTAGTATATATCCGGGAAGTGGAGGACAGCCCCAGCATTTT
NA TRBJ1-2 NA TRBV6-1 CASSEAPGNYGYTF TGTGCCAGCAGTGAAGCCCCAGGGAACTATGGCTACACCTTC
NA TRBJ2-1 NA TRBV6-6 CASSRDGGYNEQFF TGTGCCAGCAGTCGAGATGGAGGATACAATGAGCAGTTCTTC
NA TRBJ1-1 NA TRBV6-5 CASSYSEANTEAFF TGTGCCAGCAGTTACTCGGAGGCGAACACTGAAGCTTTCTTT
NA TRBJ2-3 NA TRBV7-3 CASSLGTSTDTQYF TGTGCCAGCAGCTTAGGTACTAGCACAGATACGCAGTATTTT
TRBD1 TRBJ2-7 few TRBV6-6 CASRDRLYEQYF TGTGCCAGCCGGGACAGACTCTACGAGCAGTACTTC
NA TRBJ1-1 once TRBV28 CASSLSREGTEAFF TGTGCCAGCAGTTTGTCCAGGGAAGGCACTGAAGCTTTCTTT
NA TRBJ2-5 NA TRBV5-6 CASSLWGYGTQYF TGTGCCAGCAGCTTGTGGGGCTACGGGACCCAGTACTTC
TRBD1 TRBJ1-5 NA TRBV15 CATSSGQGKQPQHF TGTGCCACCAGCAGCGGACAGGGAAAACAGCCCCAGCATTTT
TRBD1 TRBJ2-3 NA TRBV7-6 CASSSGQGGTDTQYF TGTGCCAGCAGCTCGGGACAGGGTGGGACAGATACGCAGTATTTT
TRBD2 TRBJ2-2 NA TRBV5-1 CASSLGVAGGNTGELFF TGCGCCAGCAGCTTGGGCGTAGCGGGGGGAAACACCGGGGAGCTGTTTTTT
NA TRBJ1-5 few TRBV6-5 CASTIRELYQPQHF TGTGCCAGCACCATAAGGGAGTTATATCAGCCCCAGCATTTT
TRBD2 TRBJ2-7 NA TRBV30 CAWSVLLAGTGEQYF TGTGCCTGGAGTGTCCTCCTAGCGGGAACTGGCGAGCAGTACTTC